The TCR beta chain described here comes from a study of CD4 T cells in relation to SARS-CoV-2 and coronaviruses. Study background: Negative control cultures got HIV-1 Nef peptides or no peptide. Points from the study as a whole: Monoreactive clones expanded significantly more to SARS-CoV-2 than crossreactive clones did.

Trimming shortened V by 3 bases and J by 2 bases, and 8 bases separated the two germline ends. CDR1 is MRHNA, CDR2 SNTAGT, per germline. The CDR3 sequence is 14 residues long. Clones were sequenced by immunoSEQ multiplex PCR, and TCRdb holds only the in-frame ones, with some missing. The sample carries some 21,000 clones, about 81% recorded once. CD4+ T cells from unexposed donors were obtained before the COVID-19 pandemic (2011-2018). Isolation of CD4+ T cells took place after about eleven days in culture. As cell numbers allowed, unexposed-donor CD4+ T cells faced SARS-CoV-2 S/N and four cold-coronavirus spikes. Fresh IL-2 medium replaced half the medium on days 3 and 7. Concerning this clone: Its cognate antigen is unknown.

This chain uses TRBV6-4 with TRBJ1-5; D ambiguous. The sample was CD4+ T cells from PBMCs, cultured in vitro. This receptor was obtained from a human donor in good health. CDR3 coding DNA: TGTGCCAGCAGTGAGGGCGGTGGCAATCAGCCCCAGCATTTT. Translated: CASSEGGGNQPQHF.